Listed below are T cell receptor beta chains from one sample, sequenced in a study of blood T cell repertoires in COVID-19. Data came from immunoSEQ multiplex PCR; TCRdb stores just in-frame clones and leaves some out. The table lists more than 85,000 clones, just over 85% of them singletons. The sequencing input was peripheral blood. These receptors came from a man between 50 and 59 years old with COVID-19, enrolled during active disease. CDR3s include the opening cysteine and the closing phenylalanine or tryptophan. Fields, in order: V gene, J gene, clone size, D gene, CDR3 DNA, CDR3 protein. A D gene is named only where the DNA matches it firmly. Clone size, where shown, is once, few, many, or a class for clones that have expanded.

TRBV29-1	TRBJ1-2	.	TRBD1	TGCAGCGTAAAAGGACAGGGGGCTGAAGGCTACACCTTC	CSVKGQGAEGYTF
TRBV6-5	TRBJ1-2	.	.	TGTGCCAGCAGTATGGGGGGGAATGGCTACACCTTC	CASSMGGNGYTF
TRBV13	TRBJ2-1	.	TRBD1	TGTGCCAGCAGAAGGACAGGGCGTGAGCAGTTCTTC	CASRRTGREQFF
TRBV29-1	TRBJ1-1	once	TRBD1	TGCAGCGTGGACAGGGTAAACACTGAAGCTTTCTTT	CSVDRVNTEAFF
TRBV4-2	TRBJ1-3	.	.	TGTGCCAGCAGCCAAGATATCGGGTTCACTGGAAACACCATATATTTT	CASSQDIGFTGNTIYF
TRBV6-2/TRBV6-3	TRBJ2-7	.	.	TGTGCCAGCAGCTTATGGCCCTACGAGCAGTACTTC	CASSLWPYEQYF
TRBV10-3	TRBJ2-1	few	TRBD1	TGTGCCATCAGTGAGTCAGGGGGCGCCTACAATGAGCAGTTCTTC	CAISESGGAYNEQFF
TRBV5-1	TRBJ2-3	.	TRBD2	TGCGCCAGCAGCTTTCCGGCGGGGGTAGTGGATACGCAGTATTTT	CASSFPAGVVDTQYF
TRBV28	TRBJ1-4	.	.	TGTGCCAGCAGTTTATGGGACGACAGGAAGAAACTGTTTTTT	CASSLWDDRKKLFF
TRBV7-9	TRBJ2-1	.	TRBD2	TGTGCCAGCAGCACCTCGGGACTAGCGGGGGTTGAGCAGTTCTTC	CASSTSGLAGVEQFF
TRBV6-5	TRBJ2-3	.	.	TGTGCCAGCAGTTCCCGGAGGGGGGGGAGCACAGATACGCAGTATTTT	CASSSRRGGSTDTQYF
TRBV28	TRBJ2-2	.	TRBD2	TGTGCCAGCAGCTCCGCGGGGGGGCCGGTCCACGGGGAGCTGTTTTTT	CASSSAGGPVHGELFF
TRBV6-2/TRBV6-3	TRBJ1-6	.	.	TGTGCCAGCAACCCTGACGGGAACTTTAATTCACCCCTCCACTTT	CASNPDGNFNSPLHF
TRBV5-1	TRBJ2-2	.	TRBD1	TGCGCCAGCAAGGGGAGACAGGGTACGAACACCGGGGAGCTGTTTTTT	CASKGRQGTNTGELFF
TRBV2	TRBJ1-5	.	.	TGTGCCAGCAGCGGGATAGGGCTCGGAAATCAGCCCCAGCATTTT	CASSGIGLGNQPQHF
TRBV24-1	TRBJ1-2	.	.	TGTGCCACCAGACAGGGTCAGCTGGGGGGCTACACCTTC	CATRQGQLGGYTF
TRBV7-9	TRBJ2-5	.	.	TGTGCCAGCAGCTTACCCCAGACCTGGGGGGAAGAGACCCAGTACTTC	CASSLPQTWGEETQYF
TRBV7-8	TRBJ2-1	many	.	TGTGCCAGCAGCCAGGGGGGGGCAGGGTGGTACAATGAGCAGTTCTTC	CASSQGGAGWYNEQFF
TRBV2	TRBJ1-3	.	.	TGTGCCAGCAGTGACGGGAGAAACACCATATATTTT	CASSDGRNTIYF
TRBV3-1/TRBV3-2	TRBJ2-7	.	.	TGTGCCAGCAGCCCGAGCTATCATAGCTCCTACGAGCAGTACTTC	CASSPSYHSSYEQYF
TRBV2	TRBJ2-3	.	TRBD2	TGTGCCAGCAGTGCGGGACTAGCGGGGGGCACAGATACGCAGTATTTT	CASSAGLAGGTDTQYF
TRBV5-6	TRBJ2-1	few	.	TGTGCCAGCAGCTTCACAGGGTCCCTGGAGTTCTTC	CASSFTGSLEFF
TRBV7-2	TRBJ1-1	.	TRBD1	TGTGCCAGCACGACCGGGACAGGGGGCCGAGCTTTCTTT	CASTTGTGGRAFF